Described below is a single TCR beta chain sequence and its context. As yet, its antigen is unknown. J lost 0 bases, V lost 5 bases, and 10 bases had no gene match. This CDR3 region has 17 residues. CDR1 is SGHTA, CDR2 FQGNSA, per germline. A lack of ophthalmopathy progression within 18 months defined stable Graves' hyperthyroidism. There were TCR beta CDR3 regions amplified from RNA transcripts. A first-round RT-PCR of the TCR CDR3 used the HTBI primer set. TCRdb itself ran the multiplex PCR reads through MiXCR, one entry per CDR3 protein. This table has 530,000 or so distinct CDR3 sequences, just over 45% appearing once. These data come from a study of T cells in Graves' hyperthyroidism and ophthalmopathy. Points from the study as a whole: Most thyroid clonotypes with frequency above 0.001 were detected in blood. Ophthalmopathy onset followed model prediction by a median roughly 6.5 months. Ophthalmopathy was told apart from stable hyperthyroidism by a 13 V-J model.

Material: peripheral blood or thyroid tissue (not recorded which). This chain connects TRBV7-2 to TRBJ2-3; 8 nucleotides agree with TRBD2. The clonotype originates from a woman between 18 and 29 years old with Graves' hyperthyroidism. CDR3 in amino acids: CASSRVAGGVSTDTQYF. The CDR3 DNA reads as TGTGCCAGCAGCCGCGTGGCGGGAGGCGTTAGCACAGATACGCAGTATTTT.